This TCR beta chain was captured in a study of blood T cell repertoires in COVID-19. TCRdb's copy holds only in-frame clones and misses some; the assay was immunoSEQ multiplex PCR. The table records under 300,000 clones, 88% of them present only once. The CDR3 totals 16 residues. J gave up 0 bases and V 4 bases, and 8 bases lay outside the gene matches. Per germline, CDR1 MDHEN and CDR2 SYDVKM. The recovered donors of Cohort 3 showed two negative PCRs, clearance, or symptom resolution. The chain couples TRBV28 to TRBJ1-2, with TRBD1 matching over 7 bases. This TCR derives from a woman in her thirties who had recovered from COVID-19. Input material: PBMCs or T cells enriched from blood (not recorded which). The CDR3 protein is CASSSLSTGTNYGYTF. DNA of the CDR3: TGTGCCAGCAGTTCCTTATCGACAGGGACTAACTATGGCTACACCTTC.